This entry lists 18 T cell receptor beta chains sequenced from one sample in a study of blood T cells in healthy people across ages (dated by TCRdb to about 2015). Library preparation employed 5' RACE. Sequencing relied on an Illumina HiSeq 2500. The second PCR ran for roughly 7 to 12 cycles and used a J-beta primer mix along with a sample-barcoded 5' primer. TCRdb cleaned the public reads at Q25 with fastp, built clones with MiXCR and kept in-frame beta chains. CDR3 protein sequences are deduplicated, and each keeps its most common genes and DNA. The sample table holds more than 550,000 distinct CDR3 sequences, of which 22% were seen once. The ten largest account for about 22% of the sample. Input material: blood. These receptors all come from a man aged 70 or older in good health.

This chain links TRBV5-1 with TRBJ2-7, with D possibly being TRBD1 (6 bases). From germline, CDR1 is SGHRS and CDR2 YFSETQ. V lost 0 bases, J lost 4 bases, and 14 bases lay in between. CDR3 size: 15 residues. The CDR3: CASSLGPGQVYEQYF. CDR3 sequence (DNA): TGCGCCAGCAGCTTGGGGCCGGGACAAGTATACGAGCAGTACTTC.

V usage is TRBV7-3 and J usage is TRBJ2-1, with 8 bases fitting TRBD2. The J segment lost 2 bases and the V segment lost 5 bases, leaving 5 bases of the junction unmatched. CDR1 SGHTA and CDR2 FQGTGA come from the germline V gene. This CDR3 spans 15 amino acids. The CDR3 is CASSELAAPYNEQFF. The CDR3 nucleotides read TGTGCCAGCAGCGAACTAGCGGCACCCTACAATGAGCAGTTCTTC.

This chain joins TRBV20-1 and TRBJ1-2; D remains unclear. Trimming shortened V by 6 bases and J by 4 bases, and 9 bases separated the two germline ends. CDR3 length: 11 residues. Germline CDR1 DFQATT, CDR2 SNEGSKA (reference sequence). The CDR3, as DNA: TGCAGTGCAGCGGAGCGCTATGGCTACACCTTC. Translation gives CSAAERYGYTF.

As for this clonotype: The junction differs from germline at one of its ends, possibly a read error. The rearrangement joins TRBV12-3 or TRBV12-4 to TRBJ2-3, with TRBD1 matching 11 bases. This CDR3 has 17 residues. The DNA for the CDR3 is TGTGCCAGCAGTCAGATACGGCGGGACAGGGGGACAGATGCGCAGTATTTT. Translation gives CASSQIRRDRGTDAQYF.

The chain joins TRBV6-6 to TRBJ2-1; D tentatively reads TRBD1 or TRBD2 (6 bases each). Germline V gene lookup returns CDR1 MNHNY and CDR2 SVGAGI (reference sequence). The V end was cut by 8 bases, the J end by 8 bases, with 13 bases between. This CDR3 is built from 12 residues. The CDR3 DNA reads TGTGCCAGCGGGGGGCGGAAAGATGAGCAGTTCTTC. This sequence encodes CASGGRKDEQFF.

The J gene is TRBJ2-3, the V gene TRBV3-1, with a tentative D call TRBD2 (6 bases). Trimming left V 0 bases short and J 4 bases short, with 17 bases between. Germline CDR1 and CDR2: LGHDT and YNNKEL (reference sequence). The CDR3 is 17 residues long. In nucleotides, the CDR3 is TGTGCCAGCAGCCAAGAAGGAGGGACCCTCAGACCAGATACGCAGTATTTT. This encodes CASSQEGGTLRPDTQYF.

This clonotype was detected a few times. The CDR3 DNA is TGTGCCAGCAGTTCGCCCCGGGAACGCAGGGCCTCCTACGAGCAGTACTTC. Translated: CASSSPRERRASYEQYF. The V call is TRBV28, the J call TRBJ2-7; possibly TRBD1 or TRBD2 for D (5 bases each). The CDR3 extends over 17 amino acids. The V end was cut by 4 bases, the J end by 0 bases, with 19 bases between. Germline V lookup: CDR1 MDHEN, CDR2 SYDVKM.

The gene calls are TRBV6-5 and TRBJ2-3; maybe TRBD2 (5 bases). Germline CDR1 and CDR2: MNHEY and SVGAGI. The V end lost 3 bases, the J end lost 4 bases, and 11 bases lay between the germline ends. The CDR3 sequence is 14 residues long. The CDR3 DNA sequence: TGTGCCAGCAGTTATAAACTAGACGCAGATACGCAGTATTTT. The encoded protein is CASSYKLDADTQYF.

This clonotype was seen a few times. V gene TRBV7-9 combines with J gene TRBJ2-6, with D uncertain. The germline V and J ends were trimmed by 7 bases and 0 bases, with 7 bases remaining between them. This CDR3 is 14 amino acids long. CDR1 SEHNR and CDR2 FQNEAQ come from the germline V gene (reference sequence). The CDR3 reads CASIRSSGANVLTF. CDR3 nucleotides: TGTGCCAGCATCCGTAGCTCTGGGGCCAACGTCCTGACTTTC.

CDR3 sequence (DNA): TGTGCCAGCAGTTCCCTCCCCCTGGGCAGCACAGATACGCAGTATTTT. Its protein product is CASSSLPLGSTDTQYF. V usage is TRBV27 and J usage is TRBJ2-3; no reliable D call. The CDR3 is 16 residues long. With 4 bases removed from V and 0 bases from J, the gap between germline ends came to 14 bases. The germline V gene encodes CDR1 MNHEY and CDR2 SMNVEV (reference sequence).

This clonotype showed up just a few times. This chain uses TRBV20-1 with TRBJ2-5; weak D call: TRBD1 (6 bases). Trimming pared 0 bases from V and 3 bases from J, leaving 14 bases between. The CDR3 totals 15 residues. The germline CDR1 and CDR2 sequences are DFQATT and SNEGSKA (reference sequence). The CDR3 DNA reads TGCAGTGCTAGAGATCTGGGGGCAGGGGAAGAGACCCAGTACTTC. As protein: CSARDLGAGEETQYF.

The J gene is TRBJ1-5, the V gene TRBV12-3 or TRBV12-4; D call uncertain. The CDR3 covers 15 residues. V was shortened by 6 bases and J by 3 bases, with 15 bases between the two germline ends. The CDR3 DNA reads TGTGCCAGCAGCTGGACCTCCGGGCACAATCAGCCCCAGCATTTT. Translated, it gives CASSWTSGHNQPQHF.

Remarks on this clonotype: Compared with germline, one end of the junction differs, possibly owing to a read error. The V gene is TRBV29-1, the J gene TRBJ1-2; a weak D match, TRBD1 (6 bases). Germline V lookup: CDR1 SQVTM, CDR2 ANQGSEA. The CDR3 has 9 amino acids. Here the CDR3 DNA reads TGCAGCGTTGAATTCAGGGGCGCCTTC. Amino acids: CSVEFRGAF.

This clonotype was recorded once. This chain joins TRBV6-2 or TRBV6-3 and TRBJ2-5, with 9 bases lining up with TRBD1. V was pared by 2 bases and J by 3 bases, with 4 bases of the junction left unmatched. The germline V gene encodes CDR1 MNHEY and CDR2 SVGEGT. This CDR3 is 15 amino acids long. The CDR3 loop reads CASSYPWTGEETQYF. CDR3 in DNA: TGTGCCAGCAGTTACCCATGGACAGGGGAAGAGACCCAGTACTTC.

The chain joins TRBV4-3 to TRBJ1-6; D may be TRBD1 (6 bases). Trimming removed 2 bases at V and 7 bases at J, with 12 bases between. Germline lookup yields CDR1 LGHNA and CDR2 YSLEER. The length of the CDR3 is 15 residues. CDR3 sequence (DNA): TGCGCCAGCAGCCAAACCCAGGGGCCGAATTCACCCCTCCACTTT. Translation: CASSQTQGPNSPLHF.

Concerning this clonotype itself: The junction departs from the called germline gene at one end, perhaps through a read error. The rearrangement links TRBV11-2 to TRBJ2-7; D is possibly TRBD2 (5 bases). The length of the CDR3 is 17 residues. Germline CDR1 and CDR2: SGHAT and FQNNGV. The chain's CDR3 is CASSPLDSDSNVRRGDF. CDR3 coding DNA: TGTGCCAGCAGCCCTTTGGATTCGGACTCCAACGTTCGGCGTGGGGACTTC.

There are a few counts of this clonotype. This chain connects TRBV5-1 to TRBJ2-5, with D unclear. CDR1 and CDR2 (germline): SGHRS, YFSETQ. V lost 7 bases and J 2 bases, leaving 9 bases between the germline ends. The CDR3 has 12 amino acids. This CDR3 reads CASGNRQETQYF. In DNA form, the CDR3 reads TGCGCCAGCGGGAACAGACAAGAGACCCAGTACTTC.

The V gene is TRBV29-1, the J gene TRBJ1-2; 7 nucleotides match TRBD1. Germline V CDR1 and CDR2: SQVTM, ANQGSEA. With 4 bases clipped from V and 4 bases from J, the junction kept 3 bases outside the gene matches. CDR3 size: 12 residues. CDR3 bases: TGCAGCGTTGGATGGGACAGCTATGGCTACACCTTC. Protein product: CSVGWDSYGYTF.